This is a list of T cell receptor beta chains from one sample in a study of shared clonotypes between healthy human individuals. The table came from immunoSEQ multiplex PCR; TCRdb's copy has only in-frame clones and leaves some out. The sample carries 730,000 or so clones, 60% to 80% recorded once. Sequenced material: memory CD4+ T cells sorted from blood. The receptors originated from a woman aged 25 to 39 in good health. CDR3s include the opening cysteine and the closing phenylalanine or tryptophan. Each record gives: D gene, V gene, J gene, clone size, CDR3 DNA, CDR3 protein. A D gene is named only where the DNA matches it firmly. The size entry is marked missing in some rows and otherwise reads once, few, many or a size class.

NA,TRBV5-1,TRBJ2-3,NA,TGCGCCAGCAGTAATTGGGGGCGCGACACAGATACGCAGTATTTT,CASSNWGRDTDTQYF
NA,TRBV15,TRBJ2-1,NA,TGTGCCACCAGCGGAGGGGTGGACAATGAGCAGTTCTTC,CATSGGVDNEQFF
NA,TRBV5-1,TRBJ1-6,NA,TGCGCCAGCGGGTCGGACGGGAATTCACCCCTCCACTTT,CASGSDGNSPLHF
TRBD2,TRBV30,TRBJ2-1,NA,TGTGCCTGGAGGCTAGCGGGGGGAGATGAGCAGTTCTTC,CAWRLAGGDEQFF
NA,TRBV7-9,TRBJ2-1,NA,TGTGCCAGCAATCAGCCCGGCTCCTACAATGAGCAGTTCTTC,CASNQPGSYNEQFF
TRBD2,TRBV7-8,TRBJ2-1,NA,TGTGCCAGCAGGGATGCCGGGACTAGCGGGAGGTATGAGCAGTTCTTC,CASRDAGTSGRYEQFF
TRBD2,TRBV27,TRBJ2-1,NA,TGTGCCAGCAGCCAGCTGGGCGGGGGCTCCTACAATGAGCAGTTCTTC,CASSQLGGGSYNEQFF
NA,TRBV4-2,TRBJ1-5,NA,TGTGCCAGCAGCCAAAGATTGGCAGGGGCTGCGGCACAGCCCCAGCATTTT,CASSQRLAGAAAQPQHF
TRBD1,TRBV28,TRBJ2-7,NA,TGTGCCAGCACAGGGGGCCCTAACGACGAGCAGTACTTC,CASTGGPNDEQYF
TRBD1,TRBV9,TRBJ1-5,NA,TGTGCCAGCAGCGAGACAGGGGCCAGCCTTCAGCCCCAGCATTTT,CASSETGASLQPQHF
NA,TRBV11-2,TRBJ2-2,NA,TGTGCCAGCAGCTCCGGGAGAAAGGTCACCGGGGAGCTGTTTTTT,CASSSGRKVTGELFF
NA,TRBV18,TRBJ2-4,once,TGTGCCAGCTCACCCCTGGGGCAGGTCACCTCCAAAAACATTCAGTACTTC,CASSPLGQVTSKNIQYF
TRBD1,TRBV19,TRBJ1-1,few,TGTGCCAGTAGTGAGGACAGGGTTGAGAACACTGAAGCTTTCTTT,CASSEDRVENTEAFF
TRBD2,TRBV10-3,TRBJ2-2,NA,TGTGCCATCAGGGGGGGACTAGCGCAAAACACCGGGGAGCTGTTTTTT,CAIRGGLAQNTGELFF
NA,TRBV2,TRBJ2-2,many,TGTGCCAGCAGTTGGACTTTAGGGCTCGGGGAGCTGTTTTTT,CASSWTLGLGELFF
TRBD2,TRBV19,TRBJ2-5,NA,TGTGCCAGTAGGACTAGCGGGAGACAGACCCAGTACTTC,CASRTSGRQTQYF
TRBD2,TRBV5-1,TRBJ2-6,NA,TGCGCCAGCAGCTTGGCCGCGGGAGGGAATGGGGCCAACGTCCTGACTTTC,CASSLAAGGNGANVLTF
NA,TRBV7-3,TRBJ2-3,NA,TGTGCCAGCAGCTTAACGCGATCGACGTATACGCAGTATTTT,CASSLTRSTYTQYF
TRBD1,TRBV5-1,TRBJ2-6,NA,TGCGCCAGCAGTTCGACAGGGCCTGGGGCCAACGTCCTGACTTTC,CASSSTGPGANVLTF
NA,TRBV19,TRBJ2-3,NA,TGTGCCAGTAGCCTACAAGGTAGCACAGATACGCAGTATTTT,CASSLQGSTDTQYF
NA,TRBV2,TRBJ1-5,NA,TGTGCCAGCAGTGAGGCCGGGAGGCTAAATCAGCCCCAGCATTTT,CASSEAGRLNQPQHF
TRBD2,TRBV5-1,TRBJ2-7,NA,TGCGCCAGCAGCGATTGGCAGGGATCGACTAGCCGTTACTACGAGCAGTACTTC,CASSDWQGSTSRYYEQYF
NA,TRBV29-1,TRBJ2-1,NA,TGCAGCGTTGGGTACAATGAGCAGTTCTTC,CSVGYNEQFF
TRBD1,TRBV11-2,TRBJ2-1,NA,TGTGCCAGCAGCTTAACCATACAGGGGGTTGTTGAGCAGTTCTTC,CASSLTIQGVVEQFF
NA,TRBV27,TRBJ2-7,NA,TGTGCCAGCAGTAACGGGATGCGGGCGGGTGAGCAGTACTTC,CASSNGMRAGEQYF
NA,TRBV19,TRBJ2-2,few,TGTGCCAGTAGTTTATTTGGGGGCGCGAACACCGGGGAGCTGTTTTTT,CASSLFGGANTGELFF
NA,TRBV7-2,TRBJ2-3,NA,TGTGCCAGCAGCTTAGGGGGGCTCACAGATACGCAGTATTTT,CASSLGGLTDTQYF
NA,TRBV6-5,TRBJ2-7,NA,TGTGCCAGCAGGGGTGCTTACGAGCAGTACTTC,CASRGAYEQYF
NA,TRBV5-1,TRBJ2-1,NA,TGCGCCAGCCGGTTTCGGCCCACCTACAATGAGCAGTTCTTC,CASRFRPTYNEQFF
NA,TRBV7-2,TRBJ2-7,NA,TGTGCCAGCAGCCCTAGCGCGGTCGAGTACGAGCAGTACTTC,CASSPSAVEYEQYF
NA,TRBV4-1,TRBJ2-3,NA,TGCGCCAGCAGCACACGACAGTCCAGCACAGATACGCAGTATTTT,CASSTRQSSTDTQYF
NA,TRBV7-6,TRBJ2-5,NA,TGTGCCAGCAGCTTAGGATGGGCGACGGGAGAGACCCAGTACTTC,CASSLGWATGETQYF
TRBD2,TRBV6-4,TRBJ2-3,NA,TGTGCCAGCAGCACTAGCGGGCTAGGTGGCACAGATACGCAGTATTTT,CASSTSGLGGTDTQYF
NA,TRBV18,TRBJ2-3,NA,TGTGCCAGCTCACCCGACTACCTCAGCACAGATACGCAGTATTTT,CASSPDYLSTDTQYF
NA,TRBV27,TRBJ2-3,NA,TGTGCCAGCAGTTTCAGTTCAGACACAGATACGCAGTATTTT,CASSFSSDTDTQYF
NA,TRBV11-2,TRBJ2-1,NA,TGTGCCAGCAGCTTAGGGGGTATAAATGAGCAGTTCTTC,CASSLGGINEQFF
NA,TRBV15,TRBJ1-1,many,TGTGCCACCAGCAGAGACCCGACACCTAACACTGAAGCTTTCTTT,CATSRDPTPNTEAFF
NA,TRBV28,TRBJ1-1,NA,TGTGCCAGCAGTCCCTCTAGGGGCCCTGAAGCTTTCTTT,CASSPSRGPEAFF
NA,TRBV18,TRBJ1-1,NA,TGTGCCAGCTCAGAGGGGGAGAACACTGAAGCTTTCTTT,CASSEGENTEAFF
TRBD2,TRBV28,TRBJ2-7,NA,TGTGCCAGCAGTGGGCTAGCGGGATTTTACGAGCAGTACTTC,CASSGLAGFYEQYF
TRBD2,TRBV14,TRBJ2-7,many,TGTGCCAGCAGCCAACTAGCGGGGGCAACCTACGAGCAGTACTTC,CASSQLAGATYEQYF
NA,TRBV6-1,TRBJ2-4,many,TGTGCCAGCAGTGAAGGGAACATTCAGTACTTC,CASSEGNIQYF
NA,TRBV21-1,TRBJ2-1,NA,TGTGCCGCGACTGGCGTGCACAATGAGCAGTTCTTC,CAATGVHNEQFF
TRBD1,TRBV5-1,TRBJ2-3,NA,TGCGCCAGCAGCTTGGAGGGACAGTCCTCGAGGCCTACAGATACGCAGTATTTT,CASSLEGQSSRPTDTQYF
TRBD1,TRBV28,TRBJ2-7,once,TGTGCCAGCACCTCACACAGGGGTCGCGGCGAGCAGTACTTC,CASTSHRGRGEQYF
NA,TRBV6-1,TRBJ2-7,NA,TGTGCCAGCAGTGAAGTCCCAAAGGTCCCGATTTACGAGCAGTACTTC,CASSEVPKVPIYEQYF
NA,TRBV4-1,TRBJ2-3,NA,TGCGCCAGCAGCCCAAGCGGGTACACAGATACGCAGTATTTT,CASSPSGYTDTQYF
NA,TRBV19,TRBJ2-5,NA,TGTGCCAGCCGGGACCCTGTGAAGGAGACCCAGTACTTC,CASRDPVKETQYF
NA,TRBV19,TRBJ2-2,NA,TGTGCCAGTAGTCTACGACGCCCGCCAAACACCGGGGAGCTGTTTTTT,CASSLRRPPNTGELFF
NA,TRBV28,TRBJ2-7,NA,TGTGCCAGCAGTACCCCGACAGGCCCCTACGAGCAGTACTTC,CASSTPTGPYEQYF
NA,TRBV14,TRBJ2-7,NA,TGTGCCAGCAGCCAAGTGGTCACCTTTCAGTACTTC,CASSQVVTFQYF
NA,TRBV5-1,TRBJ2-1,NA,TGCGCCAGCAGCTTGCAGCGGCCTTCCTACAATGAGCAGTTCTTC,CASSLQRPSYNEQFF
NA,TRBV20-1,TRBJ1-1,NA,TGCAGTGCCAAGACGGACACTGAAGCTTTCTTT,CSAKTDTEAFF
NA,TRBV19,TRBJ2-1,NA,TGTGCCAGTAGTATAGATGTTACGGGAGTGGGCGATGAGCAGTTCTTC,CASSIDVTGVGDEQFF